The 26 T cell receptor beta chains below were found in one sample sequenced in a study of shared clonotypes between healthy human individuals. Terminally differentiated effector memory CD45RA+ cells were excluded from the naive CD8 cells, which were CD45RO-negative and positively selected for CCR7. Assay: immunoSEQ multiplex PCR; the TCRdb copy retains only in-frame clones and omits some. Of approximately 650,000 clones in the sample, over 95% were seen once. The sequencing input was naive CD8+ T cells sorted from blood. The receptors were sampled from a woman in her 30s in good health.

The CDR3 here is CASRPGHLPSYEQYF. CDR3 in DNA: TGTGCCAGCAGACCGGGACACCTGCCCTCCTACGAGCAGTACTTC. The chain joins TRBV2 to TRBJ2-7; tentatively, D is TRBD1 (6 bases). V was trimmed by 6 bases and J by 0 bases, leaving 15 bases between them. Looked up from germline, CDR1 is SNHLY and CDR2 is FYNNEI. The CDR3 sequence is 15 residues long.

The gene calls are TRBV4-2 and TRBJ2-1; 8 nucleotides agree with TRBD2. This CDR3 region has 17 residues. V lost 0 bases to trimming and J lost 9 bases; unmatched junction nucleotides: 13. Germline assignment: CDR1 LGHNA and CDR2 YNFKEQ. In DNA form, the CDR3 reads TGTGCCAGCAGCCAAGAGTTGGCTAGCGGGTCTAGGGGTGAGCAGTTCTTC. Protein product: CASSQELASGSRGEQFF.

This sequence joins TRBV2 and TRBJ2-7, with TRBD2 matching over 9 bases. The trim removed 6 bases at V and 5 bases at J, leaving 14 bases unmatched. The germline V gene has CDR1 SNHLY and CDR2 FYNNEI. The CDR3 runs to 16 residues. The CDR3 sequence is CASRGSGRPRADEQYF. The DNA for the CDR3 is TGTGCCAGCAGAGGTAGCGGGAGACCTCGCGCCGACGAGCAGTACTTC.

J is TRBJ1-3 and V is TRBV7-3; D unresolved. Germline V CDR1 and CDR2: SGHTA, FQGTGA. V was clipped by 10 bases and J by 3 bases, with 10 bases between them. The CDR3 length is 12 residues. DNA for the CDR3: TGTGCCACCTCATTCGTTGGAAACACCATATATTTT. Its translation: CATSFVGNTIYF.

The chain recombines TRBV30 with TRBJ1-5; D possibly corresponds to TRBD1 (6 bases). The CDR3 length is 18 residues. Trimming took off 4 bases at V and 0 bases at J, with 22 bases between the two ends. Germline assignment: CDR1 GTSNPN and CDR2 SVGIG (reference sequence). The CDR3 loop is CAWIKTGCKVYSNQPQHF. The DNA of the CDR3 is TGTGCCTGGATTAAAACAGGGTGTAAGGTTTATAGCAATCAGCCCCAGCATTTT.

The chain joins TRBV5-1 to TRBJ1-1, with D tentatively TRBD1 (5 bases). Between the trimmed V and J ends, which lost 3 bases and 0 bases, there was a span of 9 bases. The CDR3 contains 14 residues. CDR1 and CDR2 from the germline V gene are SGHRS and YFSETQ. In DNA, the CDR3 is TGCGCCAGCAGCTCCCGGGACCTGAACACTGAAGCTTTCTTT. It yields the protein CASSSRDLNTEAFF. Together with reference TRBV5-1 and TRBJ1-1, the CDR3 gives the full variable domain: KAGVTQTPRYLIKTRGQQVTLSCSPISGHRSVSWYQQTPGQGLQFLFEYFSETQRNKGNFPGRFSGRQFSNSRSEMNVSTLELGDSALYLCASSSRDLNTEAFFGQGTRLTVV.

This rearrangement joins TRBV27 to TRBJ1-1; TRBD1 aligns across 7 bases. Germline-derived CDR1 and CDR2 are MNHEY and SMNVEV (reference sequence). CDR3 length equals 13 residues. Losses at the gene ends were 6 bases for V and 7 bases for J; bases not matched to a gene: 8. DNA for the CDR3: TGTGCCAGCAGGCCGGGACAGCATCTTGAAGCTTTCTTT. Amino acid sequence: CASRPGQHLEAFF.

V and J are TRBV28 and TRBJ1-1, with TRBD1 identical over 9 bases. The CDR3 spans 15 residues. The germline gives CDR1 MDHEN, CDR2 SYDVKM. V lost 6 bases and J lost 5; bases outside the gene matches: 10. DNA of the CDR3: TGTGCCAGCAGGTCACACGGGACAGGGACGACTGAAGCTTTCTTT. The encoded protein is CASRSHGTGTTEAFF.

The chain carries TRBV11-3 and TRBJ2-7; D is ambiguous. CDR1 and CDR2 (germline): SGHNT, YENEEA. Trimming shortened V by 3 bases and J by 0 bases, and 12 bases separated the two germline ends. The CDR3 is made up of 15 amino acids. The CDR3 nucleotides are TGTGCCAGCAGCTTTGCCGCCGGCGCCTCCTACGAGCAGTACTTC. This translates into CASSFAAGASYEQYF.

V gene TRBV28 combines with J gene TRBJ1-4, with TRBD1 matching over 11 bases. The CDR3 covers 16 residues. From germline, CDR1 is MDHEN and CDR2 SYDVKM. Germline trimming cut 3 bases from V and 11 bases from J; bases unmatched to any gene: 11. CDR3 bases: TGTGCCAGCAGTTTTAGGACAGGGGGCAGGGGCGGGAAACTGTTTTTT. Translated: CASSFRTGGRGGKLFF.

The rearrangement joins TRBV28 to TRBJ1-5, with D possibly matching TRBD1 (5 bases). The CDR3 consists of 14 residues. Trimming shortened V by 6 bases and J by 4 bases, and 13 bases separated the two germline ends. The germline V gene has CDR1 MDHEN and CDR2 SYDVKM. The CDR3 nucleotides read TGTGCCAGCAGAACCGACAGATATAATCAGCCCCAGCATTTT. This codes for CASRTDRYNQPQHF.

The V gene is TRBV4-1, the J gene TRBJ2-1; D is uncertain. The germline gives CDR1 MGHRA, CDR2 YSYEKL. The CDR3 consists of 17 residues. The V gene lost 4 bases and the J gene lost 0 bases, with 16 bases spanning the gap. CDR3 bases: TGCGCCAGCAGCCCCCTTACCGCACGTGGCTCCTACAATGAGCAGTTCTTC. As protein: CASSPLTARGSYNEQFF.

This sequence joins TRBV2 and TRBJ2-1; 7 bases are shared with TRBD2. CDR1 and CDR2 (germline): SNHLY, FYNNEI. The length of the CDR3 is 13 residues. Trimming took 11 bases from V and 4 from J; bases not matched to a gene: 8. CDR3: CAGRLAPYNEQFF. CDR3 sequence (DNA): TGTGCCGGAAGACTAGCCCCTTACAATGAGCAGTTCTTC. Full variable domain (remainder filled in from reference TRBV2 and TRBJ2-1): EPEVTQTPSHQVTQMGQEVILRCVPISNHLYFYWYRQILGQKVEFLVSFYNNEISEKSEIFDDQFSVERPDGSNFTLKIRSTKLEDSAMYFCAGRLAPYNEQFFGPGTRLTVL.

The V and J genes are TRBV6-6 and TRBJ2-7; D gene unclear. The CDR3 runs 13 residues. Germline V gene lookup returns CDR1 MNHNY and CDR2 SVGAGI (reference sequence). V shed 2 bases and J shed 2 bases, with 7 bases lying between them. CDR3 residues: CASSYGRTYEQYF. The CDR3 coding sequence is TGTGCCAGCAGTTACGGCAGAACCTACGAGCAGTACTTC.

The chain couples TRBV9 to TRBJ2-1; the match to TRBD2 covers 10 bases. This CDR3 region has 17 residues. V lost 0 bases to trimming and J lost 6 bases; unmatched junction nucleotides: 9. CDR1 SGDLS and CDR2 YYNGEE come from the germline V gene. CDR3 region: CASSVAISGRSANEQFF. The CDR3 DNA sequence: TGTGCCAGCAGCGTAGCGATTAGCGGGAGGTCGGCCAATGAGCAGTTCTTC.

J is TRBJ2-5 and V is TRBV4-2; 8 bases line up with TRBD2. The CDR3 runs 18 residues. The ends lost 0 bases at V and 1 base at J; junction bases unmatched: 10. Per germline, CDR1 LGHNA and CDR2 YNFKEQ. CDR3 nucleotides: TGTGCCAGCAGCCAAGACCCGTTAGCGGGGCTACCCCAAGAGACCCAGTACTTC. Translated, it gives CASSQDPLAGLPQETQYF.

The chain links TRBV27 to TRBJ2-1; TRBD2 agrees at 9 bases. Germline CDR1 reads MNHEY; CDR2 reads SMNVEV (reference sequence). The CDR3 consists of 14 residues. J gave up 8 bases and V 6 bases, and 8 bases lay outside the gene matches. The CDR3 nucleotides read TGTGCCAGCAGCCAATATAGCGGGAGCGATGAGCAGTTCTTC. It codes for CASSQYSGSDEQFF.

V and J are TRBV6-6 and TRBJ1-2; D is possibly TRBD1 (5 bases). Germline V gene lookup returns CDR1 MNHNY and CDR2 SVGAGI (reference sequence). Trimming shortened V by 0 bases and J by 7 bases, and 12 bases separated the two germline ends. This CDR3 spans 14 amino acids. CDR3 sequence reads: CASSYSMGDRGYTF. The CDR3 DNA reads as TGTGCCAGCAGTTACTCGATGGGGGACCGTGGCTACACCTTC.

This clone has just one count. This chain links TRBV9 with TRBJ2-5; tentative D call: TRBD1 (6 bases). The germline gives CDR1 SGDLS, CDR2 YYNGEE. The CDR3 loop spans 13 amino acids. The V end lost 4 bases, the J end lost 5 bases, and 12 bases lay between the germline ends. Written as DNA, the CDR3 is TGTGCCAGCAGCCCCTCAGGGGTTGAGACCCAGTACTTC. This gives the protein CASSPSGVETQYF.

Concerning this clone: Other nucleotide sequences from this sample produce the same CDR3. For the CDR3, the DNA is TGTGCCAGCAGTTTAATTGGGGACGAGCAGTTCTTC. This encodes CASSLIGDEQFF. The chain has TRBV27 and TRBJ2-1; the D gene could be TRBD1 or TRBD2 (5 bases each). The germline V gene has CDR1 MNHEY and CDR2 SMNVEV (reference sequence). V lost 2 bases, J lost 10 bases, and 9 bases lay in between. The CDR3 has 12 amino acids.

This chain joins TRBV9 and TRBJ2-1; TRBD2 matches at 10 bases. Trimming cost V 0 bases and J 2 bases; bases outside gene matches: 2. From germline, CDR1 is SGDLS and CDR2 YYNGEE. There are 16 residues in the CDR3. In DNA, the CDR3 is TGTGCCAGCAGCGTAGTCGGACTAGCGGCCTACAATGAGCAGTTCTTC. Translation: CASSVVGLAAYNEQFF.

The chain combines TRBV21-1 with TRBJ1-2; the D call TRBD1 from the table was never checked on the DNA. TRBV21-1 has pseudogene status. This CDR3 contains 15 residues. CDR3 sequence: CASSKAATGGSGYTF. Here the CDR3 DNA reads TGTGCCAGCAGCAAAGCAGCGACAGGGGGCTCTGGCTACACCTTC.

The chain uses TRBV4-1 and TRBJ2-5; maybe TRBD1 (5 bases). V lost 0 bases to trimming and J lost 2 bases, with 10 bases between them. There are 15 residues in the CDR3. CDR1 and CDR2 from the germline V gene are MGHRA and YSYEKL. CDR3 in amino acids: CASSQDETVQETQYF. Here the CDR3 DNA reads TGCGCCAGCAGCCAAGATGAGACAGTTCAAGAGACCCAGTACTTC.

CDR3 bases: TGTGCCAGCAGGGGAGGCGGTTCCTACGAGCAGTACTTC. Encoded protein: CASRGGGSYEQYF. The genes are TRBV6-4 and TRBJ2-7; D perhaps matches TRBD2 (6 bases). Trimming took 6 bases from V and 1 from J, leaving 10 bases between them. The germline V gene has CDR1 MRHNA and CDR2 SNTAGT. CDR3 length: 13 amino acids.

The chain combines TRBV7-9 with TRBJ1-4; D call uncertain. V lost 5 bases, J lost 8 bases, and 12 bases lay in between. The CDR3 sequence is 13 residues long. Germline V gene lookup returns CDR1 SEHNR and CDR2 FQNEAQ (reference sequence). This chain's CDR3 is CASSPGGEEKLFF. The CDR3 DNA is TGTGCCAGCAGCCCAGGAGGCGAAGAAAAACTGTTTTTT.

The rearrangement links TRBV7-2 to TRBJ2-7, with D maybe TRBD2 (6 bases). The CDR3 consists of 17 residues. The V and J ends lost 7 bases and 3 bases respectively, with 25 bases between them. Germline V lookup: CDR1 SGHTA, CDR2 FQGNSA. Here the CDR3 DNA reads TGTGCCAGCACCTCGTGGGAGGTTTTCGGCCCATACTACGAGCAGTACTTC. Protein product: CASTSWEVFGPYYEQYF.